This T cell receptor (beta chain) was identified in a study of T cell responses to AZD1222 COVID-19 vaccine. The study, taken as a whole, reports: Spike regions recognized by vaccine-associated CD4 TCRs spanned the protein, led by 160-218 and 743-854. Among those given AZD1222, only five or six were seropositive at baseline.

Trimming left V 0 bases short and J 4 bases short, with 7 bases between. The germline gives CDR1 GTSNPN, CDR2 SVGIG (reference sequence). The CDR3 extends over 13 amino acids. Method: immunoSEQ multiplex PCR; TCRdb's copy keeps in-frame clones and lacks some. There are 95,000 to 150,000 clones in the sample; approximately 90% occur only once, and 8.4% lies in the top ten. As regards this clone: The antigen remains undetermined.

The TCR originated in an adult in good health. The sequencing used peripheral blood, collected on day 0 of AZD1222 vaccination. J is TRBJ1-5 and V is TRBV30, with D unclear. The CDR3 reads CAWSVGENQPQHF. DNA for the CDR3: TGTGCCTGGAGTGTCGGAGAAAATCAGCCCCAGCATTTT.